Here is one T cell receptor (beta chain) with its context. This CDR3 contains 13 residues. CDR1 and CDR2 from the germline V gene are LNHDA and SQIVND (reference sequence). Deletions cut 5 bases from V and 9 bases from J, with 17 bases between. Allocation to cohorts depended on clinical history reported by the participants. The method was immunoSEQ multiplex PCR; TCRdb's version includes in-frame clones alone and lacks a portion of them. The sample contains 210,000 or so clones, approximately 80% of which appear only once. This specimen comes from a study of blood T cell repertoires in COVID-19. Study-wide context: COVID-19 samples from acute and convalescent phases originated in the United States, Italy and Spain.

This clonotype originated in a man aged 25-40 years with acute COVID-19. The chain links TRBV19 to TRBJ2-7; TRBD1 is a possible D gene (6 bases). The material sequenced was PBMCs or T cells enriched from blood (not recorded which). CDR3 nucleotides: TGTGCCAGTAGTGCCTTTGAGGGACATATGCAGTACTTC. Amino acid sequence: CASSAFEGHMQYF.